This is a list of T cell receptor beta chains from one sample in a study of T cells in narcolepsy. TCRdb keeps only in-frame clones here, not all; method: immunoSEQ multiplex PCR. The sample holds fewer than 40,000 clones, less than 85% seen once. The specimen was CD45RA- memory CD4+ T cells from PBMCs. These receptors all stem from a human donor with narcolepsy. Each CDR3 is given with its conserved first and last residue. D genes are given only for firm matches. The size field is filled for only some rows; it gives once, few, many or a size class.

D gene | J gene | clone size | V gene | CDR3 protein | CDR3 DNA
TRBD1 | TRBJ1-2 | - | TRBV5-4 | CASSPGQGDGYTF | TGTGCCAGCAGCCCCGGACAGGGAGATGGCTACACCTTC
- | TRBJ2-2 | few | TRBV11-2 | CASSSAWGSGLGGELFF | TGTGCCAGCAGCTCGGCCTGGGGGTCCGGTTTGGGCGGGGAGCTGTTTTTT
- | TRBJ1-2 | - | TRBV5-4 | CASSFSRDRSGYTF | TGTGCCAGCAGCTTTTCCAGGGATAGGAGTGGCTACACCTTC
- | TRBJ2-5 | - | TRBV28 | CASSRPRGAGGPQETQYF | TGTGCCAGCAGTCGCCCCCGGGGGGCAGGGGGCCCCCAAGAGACCCAGTACTTC
TRBD1 | TRBJ2-7 | - | TRBV12-5 | CASGLTTGTGSPEQYF | TGTGCTAGTGGTTTGACCACCGGGACAGGGAGCCCCGAGCAGTACTTC
- | TRBJ1-5 | - | TRBV7-9 | CASSPIVGNQPQHF | TGTGCCAGCAGCCCAATCGTGGGCAATCAGCCCCAGCATTTT
- | TRBJ2-6 | - | TRBV7-9 | CASSLYLHSGANVLTF | TGTGCCAGCAGCTTATATCTCCACTCTGGGGCCAACGTCCTGACTTTC
- | TRBJ1-5 | once | TRBV18 | CASSPDLNQPQHF | TGTGCCAGCTCACCGGACCTTAATCAGCCCCAGCATTTT
- | TRBJ2-3 | - | TRBV7-3 | CASSFDGRPTDTQYF | TGTGCCAGCAGCTTCGATGGCAGACCCACAGATACGCAGTATTTT
- | TRBJ1-5 | - | TRBV19 | CASSIGYYQPQHF | TGTGCCAGTAGTATCGGCTACTATCAGCCCCAGCATTTT
TRBD1 | TRBJ1-2 | - | TRBV7-2 | CASSLGGSGTGTYGYTF | TGTGCCAGCAGCTTAGGGGGGTCGGGGACAGGCACTTATGGCTACACCTTC
- | TRBJ2-6 | - | TRBV10-3 | CAISESEGNAGANVLTF | TGTGCCATCAGTGAGTCAGAGGGGAACGCTGGGGCCAACGTCCTGACTTTC
- | TRBJ1-5 | - | TRBV10-3 | CAISDPGYSNQPQHF | TGTGCCATCAGTGACCCGGGATATAGCAATCAGCCCCAGCATTTT
TRBD1 | TRBJ1-2 | - | TRBV5-4 | CASRRQGSGYTF | TGTGCCAGCAGACGACAGGGAAGTGGCTACACCTTC
- | TRBJ1-4 | few | TRBV7-8 | CASSPRWGDEKLFF | TGTGCCAGCAGCCCCAGGTGGGGGGACGAAAAACTGTTTTTT
- | TRBJ1-4 | once | TRBV4-1 | CASSQEGGGSREKLFF | TGCGCCAGCAGCCAAGAGGGTGGAGGGTCTCGGGAAAAACTGTTTTTT
- | TRBJ2-3 | - | TRBV29-1 | CSVKEGKGADTQYF | TGCAGCGTCAAAGAGGGGAAGGGGGCAGATACGCAGTATTTT
- | TRBJ1-1 | - | TRBV5-4 | CASSSGGGVRTEAFF | TGTGCCAGCAGCTCGGGCGGGGGAGTAAGAACTGAAGCTTTCTTT
- | TRBJ2-2 | - | TRBV30 | CAWSFYSTGELFF | TGTGCCTGGAGCTTCTACAGCACCGGGGAGCTGTTTTTT
TRBD1 | TRBJ1-3 | - | TRBV19 | CASGTRQGLSGNTIYF | TGTGCCAGTGGGACCCGACAGGGACTGTCTGGAAACACCATATATTTT
- | TRBJ2-7 | - | TRBV21-1 | CATYLTRGKFDEQYF | TGTGCCACCTACCTAACGCGGGGGAAGTTCGACGAGCAGTACTTC
- | TRBJ2-3 | once | TRBV7-3 | CASSPSYTDTQYF | TGTGCCAGCAGCCCTTCCTACACAGATACGCAGTATTTT
- | TRBJ2-6 | - | TRBV7-1 | CASSTDERGQSRANVLTF | TGTGCCAGCAGCACTGACGAACGAGGACAAAGTCGGGCCAACGTCCTGACTTTC
TRBD1 | TRBJ1-1 | - | TRBV19 | CASTYQGASVNTEAFF | TGTGCCAGTACCTATCAGGGGGCAAGTGTGAACACTGAAGCTTTCTTT
- | TRBJ1-2 | - | TRBV7-2 | CASSSAGTGTHGYTF | TGTGCCAGCAGCTCGGCGGGGACGGGGACTCATGGCTACACCTTC
- | TRBJ1-1 | - | TRBV23-1 | CASRHTGVSEAFF | TGCGCCAGCCGTCACACAGGTGTTTCTGAAGCTTTCTTT
- | TRBJ2-6 | - | TRBV11-3 | CASSLSGSGANVLTF | TGTGCCAGCAGCTTATCGGGATCTGGGGCCAACGTCCTGACTTTC
- | TRBJ2-1 | few | TRBV13 | CASSLFGVSSYNEQFF | TGTGCCAGCAGCTTATTCGGGGTTAGCTCCTACAATGAGCAGTTCTTC
- | TRBJ1-5 | - | TRBV15 | CATSRGGGSPQHF | TGTGCCACCAGCAGAGGGGGAGGGTCGCCCCAGCATTTT
TRBD1 | TRBJ2-5 | once | TRBV5-1 | CASSSGQPGETQYF | TGCGCCAGCAGCTCGGGACAGCCCGGGGAGACCCAGTACTTC
- | TRBJ1-4 | - | TRBV5-1 | CASSPEAAGKLFF | TGCGCCAGCAGCCCGGAGGCAGCCGGGAAACTGTTTTTT
- | TRBJ2-5 | - | TRBV19 | CASSTSFGAETQYF | TGTGCCAGTAGTACCTCCTTTGGGGCAGAGACCCAGTACTTC
TRBD2 | TRBJ2-3 | - | TRBV10-3 | CAISAGLAGGLTDTQYF | TGTGCCATCAGTGCAGGGTTGGCGGGGGGGCTGACCGATACGCAGTATTTT
- | TRBJ1-1 | - | TRBV15 | CATSRPAEGTEAFF | TGTGCCACCAGCAGACCCGCGGAGGGCACTGAAGCTTTCTTT
- | TRBJ2-3 | - | TRBV11-1 | CASGISTDTQYF | TGTGCCAGCGGTATTAGCACAGATACGCAGTATTTT
TRBD1 | TRBJ1-1 | few | TRBV9 | CASSVATGGNTEAFF | TGTGCCAGCAGCGTAGCCACAGGGGGAAACACTGAAGCTTTCTTT
- | TRBJ2-5 | - | TRBV6-1 | CASSGFREETQYF | TGTGCCAGCAGTGGATTCAGGGAAGAGACCCAGTACTTC
TRBD1 | TRBJ1-6 | - | TRBV5-8 | CASSSGTAYNSPLHF | TGTGCCAGCAGCTCCGGGACAGCCTATAATTCACCCCTCCACTTT
TRBD1 | TRBJ2-7 | - | TRBV19 | CASMGTGKPYEQYF | TGTGCCAGTATGGGGACAGGGAAACCCTACGAGCAGTACTTC
- | TRBJ1-2 | - | TRBV4-3 | CASSQANGYTF | TGCGCCAGCAGCCAAGCGAATGGCTACACCTTC
TRBD1 | TRBJ1-3 | - | TRBV9 | CASSATGTGGPGNTIYF | TGTGCCAGCAGCGCCACCGGGACAGGGGGCCCTGGAAACACCATATATTTT
- | TRBJ2-3 | - | TRBV29-1 | CSVEDDGLRDTQYF | TGCAGCGTTGAAGATGACGGTCTAAGGGATACGCAGTATTTT
TRBD1 | TRBJ2-5 | - | TRBV5-4 | CASSWTGGETQYF | TGTGCCAGCAGCTGGACAGGGGGAGAGACCCAGTACTTC
- | TRBJ2-7 | - | TRBV28 | CASSSTGTDPYEQYF | TGTGCCAGCAGTTCCACCGGGACCGATCCCTACGAGCAGTACTTC
TRBD1 | TRBJ2-5 | - | TRBV5-8 | CASSFTSGQGRGETQYF | TGTGCCAGCAGCTTTACCTCGGGACAGGGGAGAGGGGAGACCCAGTACTTC